The rows below give T cell receptor beta chains drawn from one sample of a study of blood T cells in healthy people across ages. Each CDR3 protein gets one entry after TCRdb re-called the 5' RACE reads with MiXCR. The table has 700,000 to 850,000 distinct CDR3 sequences, 53% seen once; the top ten hold under 50%. The sample was blood. All receptors come from a man older than 75 in good health. CDR3s include the opening cysteine and the closing phenylalanine or tryptophan. D genes are given only for firm matches. Not every row has a clone size; where given, it reads once, few, many or a size class.

cdr3_length j_call clone_size v_call d_call cdr3_aa cdr3_nt
16 TRBJ2-5 - TRBV9 TRBD1 CASSVAVGQGQETQYF TGTGCCAGCAGCGTAGCGGTGGGACAGGGTCAAGAGACCCAGTACTTC
16 TRBJ1-6 - TRBV3-1 TRBD1 CASSPTGTVEGSPLHF TGTGCCAGCAGCCCTACCGGGACAGTAGAAGGGTCACCCCTCCACTTT
13 TRBJ2-3 - TRBV7-7 - CASSPQEGPTQYF TGTGCTAGCAGTCCCCAGGAAGGGCCGACGCAGTATTTT
15 TRBJ2-6 - TRBV2 - CASRPGGSGANVLTF TGTGCCAGCAGGCCAGGGGGGTCGGGGGCCAACGTCCTGACTTTC
16 TRBJ1-2 few TRBV7-2 - CASSLGGARAPYGYTF TGTGCCAGCAGCTTAGGGGGGGCGCGGGCCCCCTATGGCTACACCTTC
15 TRBJ1-2 - TRBV15 - CATSRDRGIEGGYTF TGTGCCACCAGCAGAGATCGAGGTATAGAAGGGGGCTACACCTTC
14 TRBJ2-7 few TRBV27 - CASSRTRGAYEQYF TGTGCCAGCAGTCGGACCCGAGGGGCCTACGAGCAGTACTTC
13 TRBJ2-7 - TRBV12-3/TRBV12-4 - CASRRDSPYEQYF TGTGCCAGCAGGCGGGACAGCCCTTACGAGCAGTACTTC
13 TRBJ2-3 few TRBV9 - CASSAEGTDTQYF TGTGCCAGCAGCGCCGAGGGCACAGATACGCAGTATTTT
13 TRBJ1-1 few TRBV7-2 - CASSTLQGAEAFF TGTGCCAGCAGCACGCTCCAGGGAGCTGAAGCTTTCTTT
11 TRBJ1-1 - TRBV2 - CARTSGTEAFF TGTGCCAGAACATCAGGGACTGAAGCTTTCTTT